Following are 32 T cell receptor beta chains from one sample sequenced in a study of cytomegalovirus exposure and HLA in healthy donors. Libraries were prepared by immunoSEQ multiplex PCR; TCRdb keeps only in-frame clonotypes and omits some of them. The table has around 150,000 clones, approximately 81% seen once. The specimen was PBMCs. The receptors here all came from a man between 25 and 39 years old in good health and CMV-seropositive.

CDR3 DNA sequence: TGTGCCACCAGCAGAGATACGGTTTCCTACAATGAGCAGTTCTTC. Its translation is CATSRDTVSYNEQFF. The rearrangement links TRBV15 to TRBJ2-1; D uncertain. The CDR3 loop spans 15 amino acids. V was cut by 0 bases and J by 1 base, with 7 bases left in between. In germline, CDR1 is LNHNV, CDR2 YYDKDF (reference sequence).

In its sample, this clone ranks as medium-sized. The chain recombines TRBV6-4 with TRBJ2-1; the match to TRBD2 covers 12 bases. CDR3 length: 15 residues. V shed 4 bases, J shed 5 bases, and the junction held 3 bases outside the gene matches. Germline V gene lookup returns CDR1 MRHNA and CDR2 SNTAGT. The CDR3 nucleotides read TGTGCCAGCAGTGCAACTAGCGGGGGGAACAATGAGCAGTTCTTC. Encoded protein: CASSATSGGNNEQFF.

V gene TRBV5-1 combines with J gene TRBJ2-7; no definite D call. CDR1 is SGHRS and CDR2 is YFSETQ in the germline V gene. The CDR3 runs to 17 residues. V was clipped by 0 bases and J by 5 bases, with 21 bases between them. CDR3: CASSLAPTEIKGHEQYF. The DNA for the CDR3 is TGCGCCAGCAGCTTGGCCCCAACAGAAATTAAAGGCCACGAGCAGTACTTC.

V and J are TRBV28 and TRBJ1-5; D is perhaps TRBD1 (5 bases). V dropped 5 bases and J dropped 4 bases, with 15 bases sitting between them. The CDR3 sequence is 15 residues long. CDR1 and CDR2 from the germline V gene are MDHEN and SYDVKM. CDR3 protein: CASSLGRNRNQPQHF. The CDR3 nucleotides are TGTGCCAGCAGTCTGGGGCGGAATCGAAATCAGCCCCAGCATTTT.

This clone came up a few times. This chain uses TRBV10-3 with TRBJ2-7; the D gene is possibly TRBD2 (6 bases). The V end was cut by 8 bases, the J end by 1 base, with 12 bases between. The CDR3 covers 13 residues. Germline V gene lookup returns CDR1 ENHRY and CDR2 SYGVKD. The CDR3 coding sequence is TGTGCCATCGGTCACCGGGAGTCCTACGAGCAGTACTTC. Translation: CAIGHRESYEQYF.

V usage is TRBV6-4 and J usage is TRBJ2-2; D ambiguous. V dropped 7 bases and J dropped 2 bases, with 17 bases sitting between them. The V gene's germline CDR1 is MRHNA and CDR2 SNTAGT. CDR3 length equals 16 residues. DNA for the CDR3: TGTGCCAGCATTCACCTGGGCGACCTTAACACCGGGGAGCTGTTTTTT. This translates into CASIHLGDLNTGELFF.

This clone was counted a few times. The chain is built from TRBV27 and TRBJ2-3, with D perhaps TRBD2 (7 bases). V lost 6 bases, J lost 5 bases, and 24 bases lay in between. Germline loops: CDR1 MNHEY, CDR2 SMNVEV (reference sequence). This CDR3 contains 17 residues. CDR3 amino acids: CASSPRGAPLEKDTQYF. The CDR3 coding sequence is TGTGCCAGCAGCCCCCGGGGGGCCCCACTCGAAAAAGATACGCAGTATTTT.

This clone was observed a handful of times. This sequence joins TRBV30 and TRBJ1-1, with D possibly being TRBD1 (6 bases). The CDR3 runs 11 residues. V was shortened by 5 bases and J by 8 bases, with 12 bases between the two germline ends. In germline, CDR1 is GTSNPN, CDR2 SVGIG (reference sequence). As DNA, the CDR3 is TGTGCCTGGGGCTTCGACAGGGAAGCTTTCTTT. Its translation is CAWGFDREAFF.

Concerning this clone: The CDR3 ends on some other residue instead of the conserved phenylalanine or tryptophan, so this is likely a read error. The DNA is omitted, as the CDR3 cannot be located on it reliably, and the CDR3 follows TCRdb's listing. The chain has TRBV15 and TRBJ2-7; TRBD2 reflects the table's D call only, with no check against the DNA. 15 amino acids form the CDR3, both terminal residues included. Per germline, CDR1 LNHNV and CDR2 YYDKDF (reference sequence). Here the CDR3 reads CATSRDRASGRGREL.

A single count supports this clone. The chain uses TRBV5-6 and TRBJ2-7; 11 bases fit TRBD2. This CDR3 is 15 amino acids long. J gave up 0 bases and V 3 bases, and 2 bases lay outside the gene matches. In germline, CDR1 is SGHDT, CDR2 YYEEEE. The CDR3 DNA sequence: TGTGCCAGCAGCTCGGGGACTAGCGGCTCCTACGAGCAGTACTTC. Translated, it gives CASSSGTSGSYEQYF.

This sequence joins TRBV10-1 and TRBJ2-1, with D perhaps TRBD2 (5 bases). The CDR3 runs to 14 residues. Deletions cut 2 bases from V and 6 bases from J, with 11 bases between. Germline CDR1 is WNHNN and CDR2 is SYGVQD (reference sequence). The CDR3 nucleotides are TGCGCCAGCAGTGAGAAAAGGACTTTCAATGAGCAGTTCTTC. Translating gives CASSEKRTFNEQFF.

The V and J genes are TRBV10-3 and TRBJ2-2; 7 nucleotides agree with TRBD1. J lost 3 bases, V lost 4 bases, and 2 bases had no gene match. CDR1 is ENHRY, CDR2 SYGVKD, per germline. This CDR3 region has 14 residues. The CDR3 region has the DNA TGTGCCATCAGTGGTCAGGGGGACACCGGGGAGCTGTTTTTT. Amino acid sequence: CAISGQGDTGELFF.

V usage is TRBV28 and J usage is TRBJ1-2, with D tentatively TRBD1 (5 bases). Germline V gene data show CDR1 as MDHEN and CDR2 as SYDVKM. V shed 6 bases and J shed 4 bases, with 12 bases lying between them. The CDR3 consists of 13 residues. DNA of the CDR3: TGTGCCAGCAGCCTCGGACAAGTCTATGGCTACACCTTC. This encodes CASSLGQVYGYTF.

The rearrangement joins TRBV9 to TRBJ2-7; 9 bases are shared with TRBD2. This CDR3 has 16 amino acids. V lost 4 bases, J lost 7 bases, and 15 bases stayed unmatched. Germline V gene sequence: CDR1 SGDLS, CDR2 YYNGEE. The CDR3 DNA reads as TGTGCCAGCAGCCCCACTAGCGGGCAAGTACCTTTTGAGCAGTACTTC. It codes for CASSPTSGQVPFEQYF.

DNA of the CDR3: TGCGCCAGCAGCTTGGCCACAGGGGGCACTGAAGCTTTCTTT. Protein product: CASSLATGGTEAFF. The rearrangement links TRBV5-1 to TRBJ1-1; 8 bases are a match to TRBD1. CDR1 is SGHRS and CDR2 is YFSETQ in the germline V gene. The CDR3 is 14 residues long. Trimming cost V 0 bases and J 4 bases; bases outside gene matches: 2.

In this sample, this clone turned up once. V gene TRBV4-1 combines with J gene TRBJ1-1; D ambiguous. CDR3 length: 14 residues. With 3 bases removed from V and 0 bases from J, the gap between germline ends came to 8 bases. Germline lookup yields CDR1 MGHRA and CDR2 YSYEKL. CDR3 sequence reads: CASSQYQMNTEAFF. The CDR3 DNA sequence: TGCGCCAGCAGCCAGTACCAGATGAACACTGAAGCTTTCTTT.

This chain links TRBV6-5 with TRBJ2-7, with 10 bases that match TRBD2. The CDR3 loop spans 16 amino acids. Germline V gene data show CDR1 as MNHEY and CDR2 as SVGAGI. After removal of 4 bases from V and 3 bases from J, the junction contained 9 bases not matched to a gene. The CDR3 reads CASSSGGWTSGYEQYF. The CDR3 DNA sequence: TGTGCCAGCAGTTCAGGCGGGTGGACTAGCGGCTACGAGCAGTACTTC.

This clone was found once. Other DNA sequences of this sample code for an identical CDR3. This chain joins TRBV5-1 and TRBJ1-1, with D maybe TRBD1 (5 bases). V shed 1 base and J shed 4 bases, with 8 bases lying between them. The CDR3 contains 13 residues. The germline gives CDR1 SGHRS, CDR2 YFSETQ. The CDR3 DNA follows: TGCGCCAGCAGCTTGCCCGGGGGCACTGAAGCTTTCTTT. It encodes CASSLPGGTEAFF.

The CDR3 region is CASSLRSGTPVNSNTGELFF. The CDR3 DNA sequence: TGTGCCAGCAGCTTAAGGTCGGGGACACCAGTTAACTCGAACACCGGGGAGCTGTTTTTT. The chain employs TRBV7-3 and TRBJ2-2; D is possibly TRBD1 (6 bases). The germline V gene encodes CDR1 SGHTA and CDR2 FQGTGA. The germline V and J ends were trimmed by 1 base and 0 bases, with 21 bases remaining between them. This CDR3 region has 20 residues.

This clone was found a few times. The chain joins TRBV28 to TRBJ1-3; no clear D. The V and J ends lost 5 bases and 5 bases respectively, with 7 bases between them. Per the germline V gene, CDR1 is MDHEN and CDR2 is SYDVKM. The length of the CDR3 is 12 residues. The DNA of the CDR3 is TGTGCCAGCAGTACAGCTAGAAACACCATATATTTT. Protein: CASSTARNTIYF. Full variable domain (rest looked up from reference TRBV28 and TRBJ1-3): DVKVTQSSRYLVKRTGEKVFLECVQDMDHENMFWYRQDPGLGLRLIYFSYDVKMKEKGDIPEGYSVSREKKERFSLILESASTNQTSMYLCASSTARNTIYFGEGSWLTVV.

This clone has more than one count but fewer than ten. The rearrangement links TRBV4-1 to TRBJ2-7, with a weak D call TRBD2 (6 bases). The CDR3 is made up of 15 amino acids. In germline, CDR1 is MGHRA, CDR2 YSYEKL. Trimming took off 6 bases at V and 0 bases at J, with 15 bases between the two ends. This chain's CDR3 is CASRPGTASSYEQYF. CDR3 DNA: TGCGCCAGCAGGCCCGGGACTGCAAGCTCCTACGAGCAGTACTTC.

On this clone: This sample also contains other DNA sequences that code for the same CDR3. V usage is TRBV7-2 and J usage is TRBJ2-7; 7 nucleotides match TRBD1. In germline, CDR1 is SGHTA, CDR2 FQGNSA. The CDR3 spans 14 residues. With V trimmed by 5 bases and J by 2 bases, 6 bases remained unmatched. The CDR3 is CASSPRDSTYEQYF. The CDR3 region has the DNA TGTGCCAGCAGCCCCCGGGACAGCACCTACGAGCAGTACTTC.

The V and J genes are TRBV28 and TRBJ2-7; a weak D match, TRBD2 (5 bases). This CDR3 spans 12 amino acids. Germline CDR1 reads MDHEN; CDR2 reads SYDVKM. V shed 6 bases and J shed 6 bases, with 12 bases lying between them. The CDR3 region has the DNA TGTGCCAGCAGCCTAGCCCAGAGCGAGCAGTACTTC. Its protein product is CASSLAQSEQYF.

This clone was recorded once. The CDR3, as DNA: TGTGCCAGCAGTCAGGGGGGCACTGAAGCTTTCTTT. It codes for CASSQGGTEAFF. This chain joins TRBV6-5 and TRBJ1-1; 7 bases agree with TRBD1. The V segment lost 5 bases and the J segment 4 bases; nucleotides outside the gene matches: 1. This CDR3 is 12 amino acids long. Germline CDR1 reads MNHEY; CDR2 reads SVGAGI.

DNA of the CDR3: TGTGCCAGCAGCTTAGCAACGGGATCTGGAAACACCATATATTTT. This sequence encodes CASSLATGSGNTIYF. The rearrangement links TRBV7-2 to TRBJ1-3; the D is unclear. Germline CDR1 is SGHTA and CDR2 is FQGNSA. This CDR3 contains 15 residues. V was clipped by 0 bases and J by 1 base, with 7 bases between them.

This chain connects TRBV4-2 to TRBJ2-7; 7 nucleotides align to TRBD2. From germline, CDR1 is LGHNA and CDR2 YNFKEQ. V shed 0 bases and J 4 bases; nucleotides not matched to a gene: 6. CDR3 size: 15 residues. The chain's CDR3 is CASSQDWAGGYEQYF. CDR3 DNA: TGTGCCAGCAGCCAAGACTGGGCCGGGGGGTACGAGCAGTACTTC.

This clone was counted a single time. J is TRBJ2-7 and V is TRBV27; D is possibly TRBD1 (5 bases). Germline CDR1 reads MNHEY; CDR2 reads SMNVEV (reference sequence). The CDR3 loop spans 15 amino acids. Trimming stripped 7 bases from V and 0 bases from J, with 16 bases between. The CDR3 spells CASTSMDTSSYEQYF. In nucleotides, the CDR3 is TGTGCCAGCACCTCGATGGACACGAGCTCCTACGAGCAGTACTTC.

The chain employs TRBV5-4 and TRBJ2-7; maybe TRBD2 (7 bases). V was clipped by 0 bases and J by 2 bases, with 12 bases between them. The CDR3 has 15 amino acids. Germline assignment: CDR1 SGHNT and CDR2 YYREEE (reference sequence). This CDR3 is CASSLGRGGAYEQYF. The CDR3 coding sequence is TGTGCCAGCAGCTTGGGGAGGGGGGGCGCCTACGAGCAGTACTTC. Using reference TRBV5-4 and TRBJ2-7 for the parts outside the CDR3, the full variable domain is ETGVTQSPTHLIKTRGQQVTLRCSSQSGHNTVSWYQQALGQGPQFIFQYYREEENGRGNFPPRFSGLQFPNYSSELNVNALELDDSALYLCASSLGRGGAYEQYFGPGTRLTVT.

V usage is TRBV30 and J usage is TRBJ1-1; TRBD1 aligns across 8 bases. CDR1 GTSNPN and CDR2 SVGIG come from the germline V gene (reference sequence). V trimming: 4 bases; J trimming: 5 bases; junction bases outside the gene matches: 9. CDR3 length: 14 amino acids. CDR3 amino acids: CAWNSYRGGTEAFF. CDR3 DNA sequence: TGTGCCTGGAACTCCTACAGGGGGGGAACTGAAGCTTTCTTT.

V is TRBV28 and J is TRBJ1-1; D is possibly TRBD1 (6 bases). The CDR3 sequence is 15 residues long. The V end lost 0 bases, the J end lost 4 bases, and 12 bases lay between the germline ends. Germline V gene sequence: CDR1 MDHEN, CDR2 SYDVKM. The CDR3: CASSLWGGQGTEAFF. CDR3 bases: TGTGCCAGCAGTTTATGGGGGGGGCAGGGCACTGAAGCTTTCTTT.

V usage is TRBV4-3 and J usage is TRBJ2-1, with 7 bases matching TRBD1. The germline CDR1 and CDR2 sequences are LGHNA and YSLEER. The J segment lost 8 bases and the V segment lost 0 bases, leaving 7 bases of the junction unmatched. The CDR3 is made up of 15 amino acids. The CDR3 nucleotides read TGCGCCAGCAGCCAAGATATCGACAGGGTGGATGAGCAGTTCTTC. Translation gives CASSQDIDRVDEQFF.

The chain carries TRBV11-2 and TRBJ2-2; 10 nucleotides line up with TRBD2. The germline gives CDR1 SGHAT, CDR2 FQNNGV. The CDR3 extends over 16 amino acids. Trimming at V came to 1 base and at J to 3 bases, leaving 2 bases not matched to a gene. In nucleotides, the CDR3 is TGTGCCAGCAGCTTAGTGAGCGGGAGGGACACCGGGGAGCTGTTTTTT. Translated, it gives CASSLVSGRDTGELFF.